The 13 T cell receptor beta chains in this list originate from one sample, sequenced in a study of Ad26.COV2.S vaccination and SARS-CoV-2 variants. The treatment was: some 20 received Ad26.COV2.S at low or high dose, single or two shots; roughly five received placebo; per-sample allocation not given. Specimens were obtained on day 63 following the first vaccine or placebo injection. Clones were sequenced by immunoSEQ multiplex PCR, and TCRdb holds only the in-frame ones, with some missing. Found here are a few hundred thousand clones, over 75% of them singletons; the top ten hold roughly 3.1%. This specimen was peripheral blood, taken in a trial of Ad26.COV2.S vaccine versus placebo. These receptors all come from a person between 18 and 60 years old who received the Ad26.COV2.S COVID-19 vaccine or a placebo.

The rearrangement links TRBV30 to TRBJ1-6; D uncertain. The CDR3 contains 13 residues. The germline V and J ends were trimmed by 2 bases and 0 bases, with 2 bases remaining between them. From germline, CDR1 is GTSNPN and CDR2 SVGIG (reference sequence). The CDR3 DNA reads as TGTGCCTGGAGTTTCTCCTATAATTCACCCCTCCACTTT. It yields the protein CAWSFSYNSPLHF.

On this clone: A junction boundary mismatches the germline segment, possibly from a read error. V usage is TRBV20-1 and J usage is TRBJ1-1, with 9 bases aligning to TRBD1. CDR3 size: 11 residues. CDR1 and CDR2 (germline): DFQATT, SNEGSKA (reference sequence). CDR3 sequence reads: CSARGQGGGLF. The CDR3 DNA reads as TGCAGTGCTAGAGGACAGGGGGGAGGCTTGTTT.

The CDR3 DNA is TGTGCCAGTAGTATTTCTGGGTCTTCGGAACTAGCTTTCTTT. It is translated as CASSISGSSELAFF. The chain combines TRBV19 with TRBJ1-1; D gene unclear. The germline gives CDR1 LNHDA, CDR2 SQIVND (reference sequence). Trimming cost V 3 bases and J 10 bases, with 18 bases left between them. The CDR3 runs to 14 residues.

The CDR3 is CASSLAVGGPGLFF. In DNA form, the CDR3 reads TGTGCCAGCAGCTTAGCGGTCGGGGGGCCAGGGCTGTTTTTT. This chain links TRBV7-9 with TRBJ2-2; a weak D match, TRBD2 (7 bases). This CDR3 comprises 14 residues. Germline V gene sequence: CDR1 SEHNR, CDR2 FQNEAQ (reference sequence). V dropped 0 bases and J dropped 13 bases, with 15 bases sitting between them.

The V gene is TRBV2, the J gene TRBJ1-5; D is ambiguous. V shed 4 bases and J shed 7 bases, with 11 bases lying between them. CDR1 is SNHLY and CDR2 is FYNNEI in the germline V gene. The CDR3 has 13 amino acids. The CDR3 DNA reads as TGTGCCAGCAGTGCGGCAGTGGAGCAGCCCCAGCATTTT. This gives the protein CASSAAVEQPQHF.

The J gene is TRBJ2-1, the V gene TRBV13, with D perhaps being TRBD1 or TRBD2 (5 bases each). The CDR3 contains 13 residues. Trimming stripped 0 bases from V and 14 bases from J, with 14 bases between. The germline CDR1 and CDR2 sequences are PRHDT and FYEKMQ (reference sequence). The CDR3 nucleotides read TGTGCCAGCAGCTTAGGGCCCTCCGGGGACGAGTTCTTC. Protein product: CASSLGPSGDEFF.

V gene TRBV6-2 or TRBV6-3 combines with J gene TRBJ1-5, with D possibly TRBD1 on 5 matching bases. This CDR3 comprises 14 residues. CDR1 is MNHEY, CDR2 SVGEGT, per germline. V was pared by 2 bases and J by 2 bases, with 7 bases between. This CDR3 is CASSYDSRNQPQHF. The CDR3 DNA follows: TGTGCCAGCAGTTACGACAGCCGCAATCAGCCCCAGCATTTT.

V and J are TRBV19 and TRBJ2-3, with TRBD1 matching over 7 bases. The ends lost 7 bases at V and 5 bases at J; junction bases unmatched: 9. The germline V gene encodes CDR1 LNHDA and CDR2 SQIVND (reference sequence). The CDR3 runs 14 residues. CDR3 protein: CASTPDRVVDTQYF. The DNA for the CDR3 is TGTGCCAGTACCCCAGACAGGGTCGTAGATACGCAGTATTTT.

This clone is a singleton in its sample. The genes are TRBV15 and TRBJ1-1; no clear D gene. V gave up 0 bases and J gave up 0 bases, with 8 bases separating them. This CDR3 comprises 15 residues. Germline values: CDR1 LNHNV, CDR2 YYDKDF (reference sequence). CDR3 amino acids: CATSRDILMNTEAFF. CDR3 nucleotide sequence: TGTGCCACCAGCAGAGACATACTTATGAACACTGAAGCTTTCTTT.

The J gene is TRBJ1-2, the V gene TRBV6-2 or TRBV6-3; D unclear. V dropped 0 bases and J dropped 4 bases, with 9 bases sitting between them. This CDR3 spans 14 amino acids. Germline V gives CDR1 MNHEY, CDR2 SVGEGT. The CDR3 DNA sequence: TGTGCCAGCAGTTACTCGGTTACGTCCTATGGCTACACCTTC. Protein sequence: CASSYSVTSYGYTF.

Concerning this clone: The junction differs from germline at one of its ends, possibly a read error. The CDR3 region is CASSQERRSCSYGCTF. The DNA for the CDR3 is TGCGCCAGCAGCCAAGAGAGACGTAGCTGCTCCTATGGCTGCACCTTC. The V and J genes are TRBV4-1 and TRBJ1-2; D unclear. Germline V gene data show CDR1 as MGHRA and CDR2 as YSYEKL. The CDR3 is made up of 16 amino acids.

The chain uses TRBV5-8 and TRBJ2-4; D possibly corresponds to TRBD1 (5 bases). From germline, CDR1 is SGHTS and CDR2 YDEGEE. V was cut by 1 base and J by 8 bases, with 13 bases left in between. The CDR3 extends over 14 amino acids. The CDR3 DNA reads TGTGCCAGCAGCTTGTGGCAGGGCGCTGACATTCAGTACTTC. Translating it yields CASSLWQGADIQYF.

The chain combines TRBV2 with TRBJ2-7, with 13 bases lining up with TRBD2. The CDR3 totals 15 residues. V trimming: 7 bases; J trimming: 4 bases; junction bases outside the gene matches: 7. Germline CDR1 SNHLY, CDR2 FYNNEI. The CDR3 here is CASKPETSGGYEQYF. The CDR3 coding sequence is TGTGCCAGCAAACCTGAGACTAGCGGGGGGTACGAGCAGTACTTC. The full variable domain, rest sourced from reference TRBV2 and TRBJ2-7, is EPEVTQTPSHQVTQMGQEVILRCVPISNHLYFYWYRQILGQKVEFLVSFYNNEISEKSEIFDDQFSVERPDGSNFTLKIRSTKLEDSAMYFCASKPETSGGYEQYFGPGTRLTVT.